A selection of T cell receptor beta chains follows, all from one sample in a study of CD4+ T cells in melanoma. Sequenced by immunoSEQ multiplex PCR; TCRdb stores in-frame clones only, minus some. The sample carries fewer than 150,000 clones, over 90% recorded once. The receptors here all came from a human donor with melanoma. The CDR3 runs from the conserved cysteine through the conserved F or W. A D gene is named only where the DNA matches it firmly. Not every row has a clone size; where given, it reads once, few, many or a size class.

CDR3 protein: CASRIGMNTEAFF; CDR3 DNA: TGTGCCAGCAGGATAGGGATGAACACTGAAGCTTTCTTT; J gene: TRBJ1-1; clone size: -; V gene: TRBV7-3; D gene: -
CDR3 protein: CASSSTGEQFF; CDR3 DNA: TGTGCCAGCAGTTCCACAGGGGAGCAGTTCTTC; J gene: TRBJ2-1; clone size: -; V gene: TRBV6-7; D gene: -
CDR3 protein: CATRQAANAYYGYTF; CDR3 DNA: TGTGCCACAAGACAGGCCGCGAATGCCTACTATGGCTACACCTTC; J gene: TRBJ1-2; clone size: -; V gene: TRBV19; D gene: -
CDR3 protein: CASSPQDRGIGGELFF; CDR3 DNA: TGTGCCAGCAGCCCTCAGGACAGGGGGATTGGCGGGGAGCTGTTTTTT; J gene: TRBJ2-2; clone size: once; V gene: TRBV11-1; D gene: TRBD1
CDR3 protein: CASSPLAGGRSEKLFF; CDR3 DNA: TGTGCCAGCAGCCCACTAGCGGGGGGGCGTTCGGAAAAACTGTTTTTT; J gene: TRBJ1-4; clone size: -; V gene: TRBV5-6; D gene: -
CDR3 protein: CASSYRGSTDTQYF; CDR3 DNA: TGTGCCAGCAGCTACAGGGGGAGCACAGATACGCAGTATTTT; J gene: TRBJ2-3; clone size: -; V gene: TRBV7-9; D gene: TRBD1
CDR3 protein: CASRTPGGYTGELFF; CDR3 DNA: TGTGCCAGCCGAACCCCGGGGGGATACACCGGGGAGCTGTTTTTT; J gene: TRBJ2-2; clone size: -; V gene: TRBV6-6; D gene: TRBD2
CDR3 protein: CASSQGTGGGRQPQHF; CDR3 DNA: TGTGCCAGCTCACAGGGGACAGGGGGCGGTCGACAGCCCCAGCATTTT; J gene: TRBJ1-5; clone size: -; V gene: TRBV18; D gene: TRBD1
CDR3 protein: CASSQAGQGVETQYF; CDR3 DNA: TGCGCCAGCAGCCAAGCGGGACAGGGAGTGGAGACCCAGTACTTC; J gene: TRBJ2-5; clone size: -; V gene: TRBV4-1; D gene: TRBD1
CDR3 protein: CASSLSGGDAVNEQFF; CDR3 DNA: TGTGCCAGCAGCTTAAGTGGCGGGGATGCGGTCAATGAGCAGTTCTTC; J gene: TRBJ2-1; clone size: -; V gene: TRBV7-9; D gene: -
CDR3 protein: CASSLAADGETQYF; CDR3 DNA: TGCGCCAGCAGCTTGGCCGCAGACGGAGAGACCCAGTACTTC; J gene: TRBJ2-5; clone size: -; V gene: TRBV5-1; D gene: -
CDR3 protein: CASSFRGGGYYNEQFF; CDR3 DNA: TGTGCCAGTAGTTTCAGGGGCGGGGGGTACTACAATGAGCAGTTCTTC; J gene: TRBJ2-1; clone size: -; V gene: TRBV19; D gene: TRBD2
CDR3 protein: CASSPRAGGPQETQYF; CDR3 DNA: TGTGCCAGCAGCCCGCGAGCGGGGGGGCCCCAAGAGACCCAGTACTTC; J gene: TRBJ2-5; clone size: -; V gene: TRBV9; D gene: TRBD2
CDR3 protein: CASTQTSGGGNEQFF; CDR3 DNA: TGCGCCAGCACGCAAACTAGCGGGGGGGGAAATGAGCAGTTCTTC; J gene: TRBJ2-1; clone size: -; V gene: TRBV5-1; D gene: TRBD2
CDR3 protein: CASSANSRRTDTQYF; CDR3 DNA: TGTGCCAGCAGCGCAAACAGTAGACGCACAGATACGCAGTATTTT; J gene: TRBJ2-3; clone size: -; V gene: TRBV7-6; D gene: -
CDR3 protein: CASSLNPEQPQHF; CDR3 DNA: TGTGCCAGCAGCCTAAATCCGGAACAGCCCCAGCATTTT; J gene: TRBJ1-5; clone size: -; V gene: TRBV11-2; D gene: -
CDR3 protein: CASSRDRAGDTQYF; CDR3 DNA: TGTGCCAGCAGCCGCGACAGGGCCGGAGATACGCAGTATTTT; J gene: TRBJ2-3; clone size: -; V gene: TRBV7-9; D gene: TRBD1
CDR3 protein: CASSLDRLSGYEQYF; CDR3 DNA: TGTGCCAGCAGCTTGGACAGGCTGAGTGGATACGAGCAGTACTTC; J gene: TRBJ2-7; clone size: -; V gene: TRBV5-4; D gene: -
CDR3 protein: CASRRTNLVNTEAFF; CDR3 DNA: TGTGCCAGCAGAAGGACGAACCTTGTGAACACTGAAGCTTTCTTT; J gene: TRBJ1-1; clone size: -; V gene: TRBV7-9; D gene: -
CDR3 protein: CSVEDMGKTSYTF; CDR3 DNA: TGCAGCGTTGAAGATATGGGGAAGACGAGCTACACCTTC; J gene: TRBJ1-2; clone size: -; V gene: TRBV29-1; D gene: -
CDR3 protein: CASSQTGGHTEAFF; CDR3 DNA: TGTGCCAGTAGTCAGACAGGGGGGCACACTGAAGCTTTCTTT; J gene: TRBJ1-1; clone size: -; V gene: TRBV19; D gene: TRBD1
CDR3 protein: CASSLGTLAGGRGDTQYF; CDR3 DNA: TGCGCCAGCAGCTTGGGCACACTAGCGGGGGGGCGTGGAGATACGCAGTATTTT; J gene: TRBJ2-3; clone size: -; V gene: TRBV5-1; D gene: TRBD2
CDR3 protein: CASSPPAAQGQGGSPLHF; CDR3 DNA: TGTGCCAGCTCACCCCCCGCCGCGCAGGGACAGGGGGGGTCACCCCTCCACTTT; J gene: TRBJ1-6; clone size: -; V gene: TRBV18; D gene: TRBD1
CDR3 protein: CASMSPTEGNQPQHF; CDR3 DNA: TGTGCCAGTATGAGTCCAACCGAGGGCAATCAGCCCCAGCATTTT; J gene: TRBJ1-5; clone size: -; V gene: TRBV19; D gene: -
CDR3 protein: CAWSVRSGVSSPLHF; CDR3 DNA: TGTGCCTGGAGTGTACGCTCGGGGGTGAGTTCACCCCTCCACTTT; J gene: TRBJ1-6; clone size: -; V gene: TRBV30; D gene: -
CDR3 protein: CAISESSGGNSPLHF; CDR3 DNA: TGTGCCATCAGTGAGTCTTCGGGGGGTAATTCACCCCTCCACTTT; J gene: TRBJ1-6; clone size: once; V gene: TRBV10-3; D gene: -
CDR3 protein: CASSSRGGETQYF; CDR3 DNA: TGCGCCAGCAGCTCCCGGGGGGGGGAGACCCAGTACTTC; J gene: TRBJ2-5; clone size: -; V gene: TRBV5-1; D gene: TRBD2
CDR3 protein: CASKLLQGSETQYF; CDR3 DNA: TGTGCCAGCAAGTTATTACAGGGGTCAGAGACCCAGTACTTC; J gene: TRBJ2-5; clone size: -; V gene: TRBV2; D gene: TRBD1
CDR3 protein: CASSFPGGGTETQYF; CDR3 DNA: TGTGCCAGCAGCTTTCCCGGCGGGGGGACCGAGACCCAGTACTTC; J gene: TRBJ2-5; clone size: -; V gene: TRBV5-4; D gene: TRBD2
CDR3 protein: CASSSGPMQPQHF; CDR3 DNA: TGTGCCAGCAGCTCGGGACCGATGCAGCCCCAGCATTTT; J gene: TRBJ1-5; clone size: -; V gene: TRBV7-6; D gene: -
CDR3 protein: CASSSSSGGNTGELFF; CDR3 DNA: TGTGCCAGCAGTTCCTCTAGCGGGGGGAACACCGGGGAGCTGTTTTTT; J gene: TRBJ2-2; clone size: -; V gene: TRBV28; D gene: TRBD2
CDR3 protein: CASSQVSGATYEQYF; CDR3 DNA: TGCGCCAGCAGCCAAGTATCGGGGGCAACCTACGAGCAGTACTTC; J gene: TRBJ2-7; clone size: -; V gene: TRBV4-1; D gene: -
CDR3 protein: CASSVDLDQPQHF; CDR3 DNA: TGTGCCAGCAGCGTAGATCTGGATCAGCCCCAGCATTTT; J gene: TRBJ1-5; clone size: -; V gene: TRBV9; D gene: -
CDR3 protein: CSPARGDPYNEQFF; CDR3 DNA: TGCAGCCCTGCCCGGGGCGATCCCTACAATGAGCAGTTCTTC; J gene: TRBJ2-1; clone size: -; V gene: TRBV29-1; D gene: -
CDR3 protein: CASSELGPLGELFF; CDR3 DNA: TGTGCCAGCAGTGAATTGGGCCCACTCGGGGAGCTGTTTTTT; J gene: TRBJ2-2; clone size: -; V gene: TRBV6-1; D gene: -
CDR3 protein: CASSLQTGITGELFF; CDR3 DNA: TGCGCCAGCAGCTTGCAGACAGGGATCACCGGGGAGCTGTTTTTT; J gene: TRBJ2-2; clone size: -; V gene: TRBV5-1; D gene: TRBD1
CDR3 protein: CASSVFSGGGEKLFF; CDR3 DNA: TGTGCCAGCAGTGTTTTTTCGGGGGGCGGAGAAAAACTGTTTTTT; J gene: TRBJ1-4; clone size: -; V gene: TRBV2; D gene: -
CDR3 protein: CASSLEVVTYNEQFF; CDR3 DNA: TGCGCCAGCAGCTTGGAGGTAGTCACTTACAATGAGCAGTTCTTC; J gene: TRBJ2-1; clone size: -; V gene: TRBV5-1; D gene: -
CDR3 protein: CASSPSITVNTEAFF; CDR3 DNA: TGTGCCAGCTCACCTTCAATTACAGTGAACACTGAAGCTTTCTTT; J gene: TRBJ1-1; clone size: -; V gene: TRBV18; D gene: -